This T cell receptor (beta chain) was identified in a study of T cell changes during pregnancy in multiple sclerosis. Assay used: immunoSEQ multiplex PCR; TCRdb lists only in-frame clones, some missing. The repertoire has roughly 74,000 clones, 70% to 90% of them found once; the top ten carry approximately 3.5%. Germline values: CDR1 GTSNPN, CDR2 SVGIG (reference sequence). Trimming cost V 3 bases and J 5 bases; bases outside gene matches: 10. The CDR3 totals 15 residues. This chain joins TRBV30 and TRBJ2-7, with 10 bases that match TRBD1. The sample was peripheral blood, taken before pregnancy. The clonotype comes from a female donor with multiple sclerosis, enrolled in a pregnancy study. For the CDR3, the DNA is TGTGCCTGGAGGATCCCGGGACAGGGGCGGAACGAGCAGTACTTC. Protein product: CAWRIPGQGRNEQYF.